A single sample is the source of the 6 T cell receptor beta chains below, sequenced in a study of shared clonotypes between healthy human individuals. The data were produced by immunoSEQ multiplex PCR, yet TCRdb's version contains in-frame clones alone and is incomplete. The table records roughly 640,000 clones, roughly 70% of them present only once. The sample consisted of memory CD4+ T cells sorted from blood. Documented subset: CD45RA-negative fraction. All receptors derive from a woman between 25 and 40 years old in good health.

The J gene is TRBJ2-2, the V gene TRBV18; D ambiguous. Germline V gene sequence: CDR1 KGHSH, CDR2 LQKENI. V was clipped by 0 bases and J by 5 bases, with 7 bases between them. This CDR3 region has 14 residues. CDR3 DNA: TGTGCCAGCTCACCACCAGGATTTACCGGGGAGCTGTTTTTT. Its translation is CASSPPGFTGELFF. Complete variable domain (other parts from reference TRBV18 and TRBJ2-2): NAGVMQNPRHLVRRRGQEARLRCSPMKGHSHVYWYRQLPEEGLKFMVYLQKENIIDESGMPKERFSAEFPKEGPSILRIQQVVRGDSAAYFCASSPPGFTGELFFGEGSRLTVL.

CDR3 amino acids: CASSDRIEKLFF. CDR3 in DNA: TGTGCCAGCAGTGACAGGATTGAAAAACTGTTTTTT. V is TRBV2 and J is TRBJ1-4; D unresolved. The V and J ends lost 3 bases and 7 bases respectively, with 6 bases between them. Germline loops: CDR1 SNHLY, CDR2 FYNNEI. The CDR3 covers 12 residues. The entire variable domain, with the rest obtained from reference TRBV2 and TRBJ1-4, is as follows: EPEVTQTPSHQVTQMGQEVILRCVPISNHLYFYWYRQILGQKVEFLVSFYNNEISEKSEIFDDQFSVERPDGSNFTLKIRSTKLEDSAMYFCASSDRIEKLFFGSGTQLSVL.

This rearrangement joins TRBV6-6 to TRBJ1-3, with D hard to call. There are 13 residues in the CDR3. Germline values: CDR1 MNHNY, CDR2 SVGAGI (reference sequence). V was cut by 4 bases and J by 2 bases, with 6 bases left in between. CDR3 loop: CASSSGTGNTIYF. In DNA, the CDR3 is TGTGCCAGCAGTTCCGGAACTGGAAACACCATATATTTT.

The rearrangement links TRBV4-1 to TRBJ1-2; D is unclear. Germline CDR1 reads MGHRA; CDR2 reads YSYEKL. This CDR3 contains 16 residues. The ends were cut back, 1 base at V and 3 bases at J, with 15 bases in the middle. The DNA for the CDR3 is TGCGCCAGCAGCCAAGTGGTAATCCTTAGTCACTATGGCTACACCTTC. This codes for CASSQVVILSHYGYTF.

The chain couples TRBV9 to TRBJ1-2, with a tentative D call TRBD1 (6 bases). The CDR3 totals 15 residues. Deletions cut 0 bases from V and 4 bases from J, with 13 bases between. Germline V gene sequence: CDR1 SGDLS, CDR2 YYNGEE. This CDR3 reads CASSVADSIPYGYTF. In DNA form, the CDR3 reads TGTGCCAGCAGCGTAGCGGACAGCATCCCCTATGGCTACACCTTC.

The rearrangement uses TRBV15 and TRBJ1-4; D possibly corresponds to TRBD1 (5 bases). Trimming cost V 7 bases and J 0 bases, with 18 bases left between them. Germline CDR1 is LNHNV and CDR2 is YYDKDF (reference sequence). CDR3 length: 17 residues. The CDR3, as DNA: TGTGCCACCATCCAGAGATCTGGGGCATCAACTAATGAAAAACTGTTTTTT. Amino acids: CATIQRSGASTNEKLFF.